Listed here are 18 T cell receptor beta chains from one sample, sequenced in a study of cytomegalovirus exposure and HLA in healthy donors. It was with 60 Vbeta and 13 Jbeta primers that the PCR ran. Only in-frame clones appear in the TCRdb table, and some are missing; sequencing was by immunoSEQ multiplex PCR. The sample yields around 36,000 clones, roughly 89% seen once. The source material was PBMCs. The source is a woman between 40 and 55 years old in good health and CMV-seropositive.

This chain links TRBV5-5 with TRBJ1-1; 8 bases line up with TRBD1. Germline CDR1 reads SGHKS; CDR2 reads YYEKEE (reference sequence). The CDR3 has 16 residues. V lost 0 bases and J lost 3; bases outside the gene matches: 7. CDR3 DNA: TGTGCCAGCAGCTTGGAAGGGACAGGATGGGACACTGAAGCTTTCTTT. As protein: CASSLEGTGWDTEAFF.

This clone was counted a few times. This rearrangement joins TRBV6-6 to TRBJ2-3; D not resolved. V lost 8 bases and J lost 6, with 9 bases in between. The CDR3 extends over 11 amino acids. CDR1 MNHNY and CDR2 SVGAGI come from the germline V gene (reference sequence). In DNA form, the CDR3 reads TGTGCCAGCGCTAATTTGGATACGCAGTATTTT. Its translation is CASANLDTQYF.

The genes are TRBV7-9 and TRBJ1-6; D ambiguous. There are 13 residues in the CDR3. Trimming removed 5 bases from V and 7 bases from J, with 9 bases in between. The germline V gene has CDR1 SEHNR and CDR2 FQNEAQ (reference sequence). CDR3 nucleotide sequence: TGTGCCAGCAGCCCGGTCCCCAATTCACCCCTCCACTTT. This encodes CASSPVPNSPLHF.

The chain carries TRBV18 and TRBJ1-1; D might be TRBD1 (5 bases). Germline loops: CDR1 KGHSH, CDR2 LQKENI. CDR3 length: 14 amino acids. V gave up 0 bases and J gave up 4 bases, with 9 bases separating them. The CDR3 nucleotides read TGTGCCAGCTCACCACCGAGGGGAGGCACTGAAGCTTTCTTT. This sequence encodes CASSPPRGGTEAFF. The whole variable domain, remainder taken from reference TRBV18 and TRBJ1-1, is NAGVMQNPRHLVRRRGQEARLRCSPMKGHSHVYWYRQLPEEGLKFMVYLQKENIIDESGMPKERFSAEFPKEGPSILRIQQVVRGDSAAYFCASSPPRGGTEAFFGQGTRLTVV.

This clone was recorded a few times. V and J are TRBV4-3 and TRBJ1-2, with 7 bases identical to TRBD1. Trimming took 4 bases from V and 5 from J; bases not matched to a gene: 7. Germline V gives CDR1 LGHNA, CDR2 YSLEER. The CDR3 is 14 amino acids. The CDR3 reads CASSPWGTAYGYTF. In nucleotides, the CDR3 is TGCGCCAGCAGCCCATGGGGGACAGCGTATGGCTACACCTTC.

The rearrangement uses TRBV2 and TRBJ1-5; the match to TRBD1 covers 9 bases. The CDR3 has 15 residues. Per germline, CDR1 SNHLY and CDR2 FYNNEI. V shed 1 base, J shed 6 bases, and the junction held 4 bases outside the gene matches. CDR3 nucleotide sequence: TGTGCCAGCAGTGAAGAGACAGGGGGGAGTCAGCCCCAGCATTTT. It codes for CASSEETGGSQPQHF.

This clone was seen more than once but under ten times. J is TRBJ1-1 and V is TRBV4-3; D perhaps matches TRBD1 (5 bases). Per the germline V gene, CDR1 is LGHNA and CDR2 is YSLEER. The CDR3 runs to 14 residues. V dropped 4 bases and J dropped 3 bases, with 12 bases sitting between them. The CDR3 coding sequence is TGCGCCAGCAGCCCTCCGGGGGGTTACACTGAAGCTTTCTTT. As protein: CASSPPGGYTEAFF.

The J gene is TRBJ2-3, the V gene TRBV13; 14 bases match TRBD2. CDR1 and CDR2 (germline): PRHDT, FYEKMQ (reference sequence). With 5 bases clipped from V and 5 bases from J, the junction kept 3 bases outside the gene matches. CDR3 length: 15 amino acids. In nucleotides, the CDR3 is TGTGCCAGCAGCGGAGGGACTAGCGGGGGAGATACGCAGTATTTT. Translated: CASSGGTSGGDTQYF.

This rearrangement joins TRBV5-5 to TRBJ2-1; tentative D call: TRBD1 (6 bases). Trimming stripped 0 bases from V and 4 bases from J, with 17 bases between. CDR1 and CDR2 from the germline V gene are SGHKS and YYEKEE (reference sequence). The CDR3 has 17 amino acids. This CDR3 is CASSLEGGRIYYNEQFF. The CDR3 nucleotides are TGTGCCAGCAGCTTGGAAGGGGGACGTATTTATTACAATGAGCAGTTCTTC.

V gene TRBV7-8 combines with J gene TRBJ1-1; D ambiguous. Looked up from germline, CDR1 is SGHVS and CDR2 is FQNEAQ. CDR3 length: 18 amino acids. The V end was cut by 2 bases, the J end by 0 bases, with 19 bases between. The CDR3 protein is CASSLYFSLMGMNTEAFF. In nucleotides, the CDR3 is TGTGCCAGCAGCTTATATTTCTCTTTAATGGGCATGAACACTGAAGCTTTCTTT.

This rearrangement joins TRBV9 to TRBJ2-7; 8 nucleotides line up with TRBD1. The V segment lost 0 bases and the J segment 2 bases; nucleotides outside the gene matches: 4. Per the germline V gene, CDR1 is SGDLS and CDR2 is YYNGEE. The CDR3 loop spans 15 amino acids. CDR3 nucleotides: TGTGCCAGCAGCGTAGACCCACAGGGGGCCTACGAGCAGTACTTC. Encoded protein: CASSVDPQGAYEQYF.

This sequence joins TRBV7-2 and TRBJ2-1; 13 positions match TRBD2. The CDR3 has 15 residues. The V segment lost 6 bases and the J segment 7 bases; nucleotides outside the gene matches: 6. Germline V gene sequence: CDR1 SGHTA, CDR2 FQGNSA. The CDR3 region is CASRATSGGLNEQFF. The CDR3 DNA sequence: TGTGCCAGCAGAGCGACTAGCGGGGGGTTGAATGAGCAGTTCTTC.

This clone appeared a few times. J is TRBJ1-4 and V is TRBV2; TRBD1 matches 9 bases. Germline V CDR1 and CDR2: SNHLY, FYNNEI. V lost 6 bases to trimming and J lost 6 bases; unmatched junction nucleotides: 14. CDR3 length: 17 residues. The CDR3 sequence: CASRFPRDRVRDEKLFF. CDR3 nucleotides: TGTGCCAGCAGATTCCCCCGGGACAGGGTTCGGGATGAAAAACTGTTTTTT.

The CDR3 DNA is TGCGCCAGCAGCCAAGAAAGCGGGACACTTACCTACGAGCAGTACTTC. Amino acid sequence: CASSQESGTLTYEQYF. The chain links TRBV4-3 to TRBJ2-7; TRBD2 is a possible D gene (7 bases). The CDR3 loop spans 16 amino acids. CDR1 and CDR2 (germline): LGHNA, YSLEER. V was shortened by 0 bases and J by 2 bases, with 14 bases between the two germline ends.

The rearrangement uses TRBV2 and TRBJ2-7; 7 bases agree with TRBD1. The CDR3 spans 13 residues. V trimming: 4 bases; J trimming: 2 bases; junction bases outside the gene matches: 2. Germline V gene sequence: CDR1 SNHLY, CDR2 FYNNEI. The CDR3 loop reads CASSGDSPYEQYF. The CDR3 DNA follows: TGTGCCAGCAGTGGGGACAGTCCCTACGAGCAGTACTTC. The full variable domain, with the rest looked up from reference TRBV2 and TRBJ2-7, is EPEVTQTPSHQVTQMGQEVILRCVPISNHLYFYWYRQILGQKVEFLVSFYNNEISEKSEIFDDQFSVERPDGSNFTLKIRSTKLEDSAMYFCASSGDSPYEQYFGPGTRLTVT.

The rearrangement joins TRBV27 to TRBJ2-7; 9 bases fit TRBD1. The trim removed 3 bases at V and 6 bases at J, leaving 9 bases unmatched. The CDR3 length is 15 residues. Germline V lookup: CDR1 MNHEY, CDR2 SMNVEV (reference sequence). CDR3 nucleotides: TGTGCCAGCAGTTTGTCCGGGACAGGGATCCTCGAGCAGTACTTC. Encoded protein: CASSLSGTGILEQYF.

The genes are TRBV4-3 and TRBJ1-2, with 9 bases fitting TRBD1. Looked up from germline, CDR1 is LGHNA and CDR2 is YSLEER. V lost 1 base to trimming and J lost 10 bases; unmatched junction nucleotides: 10. The CDR3 is 15 residues long. For the CDR3, the DNA is TGCGCCAGCAGCCAAGTTGGCTGGGGACAGGGCGACTACACCTTC. It encodes CASSQVGWGQGDYTF.

The chain employs TRBV5-6 and TRBJ2-5; the D gene is possibly TRBD1 (5 bases). The CDR3 has 15 residues. Per germline, CDR1 SGHDT and CDR2 YYEEEE. V was clipped by 3 bases and J by 2 bases, with 14 bases between them. In DNA form, the CDR3 reads TGTGCCAGCAGCTCCCGACAGTGGTATCAAGAGACCCAGTACTTC. As protein: CASSSRQWYQETQYF.